Here is one TCR beta chain with its context. At the DNA level, this CDR3 is encoded by other sequences in the same sample as well. Here immunoSEQ multiplex PCR was the method, and the copy in TCRdb shows in-frame clones only, minus some. The sample contains millions of clones, approximately 95% of which appear only once. The germline V and J ends were trimmed by 2 bases and 2 bases, with 2 bases remaining between them. The CDR3 spans 12 residues. The germline gives CDR1 SEHNR, CDR2 FQNEAQ (reference sequence). The data derive from a study of shared clonotypes between healthy human individuals. The J gene is TRBJ2-3, the V gene TRBV7-9, with D unresolved. The sample taken for sequencing was naive CD4+ T cells from PBMCs. The subset is: CD45RA+ positively selected. The receptor's source is a young man in good health. Some clones in this sample may be carry-over from other donors' samples. The CDR3 bases are TGTGCCAGCAGCTTATACACAGATACGCAGTATTTT. It specifies CASSLYTDTQYF.